This T cell receptor (beta chain) was found in a study of T cell changes during pregnancy in multiple sclerosis. Assay: immunoSEQ multiplex PCR; the TCRdb copy retains only in-frame clones and omits some. Of 57,000 or so clones listed, over 75% are singletons. Germline lookup yields CDR1 SGHAT and CDR2 FQNNGV. V was trimmed by 1 base and J by 2 bases, leaving 12 bases between them. The CDR3 consists of 15 residues. The TCR comes from a female donor with multiple sclerosis, enrolled in a pregnancy study. Material: peripheral blood, obtained in the first trimester of pregnancy. This chain links TRBV11-2 with TRBJ2-7; maybe TRBD1 (6 bases). The DNA for the CDR3 is TGTGCCAGCAGCTTAGCCCAGGGGTTTCCCTACGAGCAGTACTTC. It encodes CASSLAQGFPYEQYF.